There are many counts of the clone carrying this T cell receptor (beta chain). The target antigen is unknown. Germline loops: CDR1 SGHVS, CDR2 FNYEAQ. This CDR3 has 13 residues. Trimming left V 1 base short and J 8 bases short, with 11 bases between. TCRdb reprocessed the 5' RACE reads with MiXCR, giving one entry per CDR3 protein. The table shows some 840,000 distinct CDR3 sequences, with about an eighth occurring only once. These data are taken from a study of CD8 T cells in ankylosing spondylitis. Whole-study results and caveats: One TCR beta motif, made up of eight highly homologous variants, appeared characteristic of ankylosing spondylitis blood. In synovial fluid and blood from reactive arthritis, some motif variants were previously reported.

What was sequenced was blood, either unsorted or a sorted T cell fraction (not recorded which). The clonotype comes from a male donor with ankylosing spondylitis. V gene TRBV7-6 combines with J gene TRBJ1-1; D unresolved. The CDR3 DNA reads TGTGCCAGCAGCTTAGAGAGGGTTACGGAAGCTTTCTTT. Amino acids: CASSLERVTEAFF.